The entry below gives a single T cell receptor (beta chain) sequence along with its context. These data originate in a study of T cells in Graves' hyperthyroidism and ophthalmopathy. From RNA transcripts, TCR beta CDR3 regions were amplified. The HTBI primer set was used in a first-round RT-PCR of the TCR CDR3. TCRdb recomputed calls from the multiplex PCR reads with MiXCR, one row per CDR3 protein. Here the sample spans 350,000 to 400,000 distinct CDR3 sequences, 14% to 15% being singletons. Hyperthyroidism patients were newly diagnosed, had disease duration under 2 months, and were aged 18 to 65 years. The CDR3 length is 14 residues. Trimming shortened V by 6 bases and J by 0 bases, and 15 bases separated the two germline ends. Per the germline V gene, CDR1 is DFQATT and CDR2 is SNEGSKA (reference sequence).

The sequenced sample consisted of blood. This chain uses TRBV20-1 with TRBJ2-7, with a weak D call TRBD2 (5 bases). The clonotype originates from a woman aged 25 to 39 with Graves' hyperthyroidism. The CDR3 loop is CSAEAEAASYEQYF. The CDR3 DNA sequence: TGCAGTGCCGAGGCGGAGGCCGCCTCCTACGAGCAGTACTTC.